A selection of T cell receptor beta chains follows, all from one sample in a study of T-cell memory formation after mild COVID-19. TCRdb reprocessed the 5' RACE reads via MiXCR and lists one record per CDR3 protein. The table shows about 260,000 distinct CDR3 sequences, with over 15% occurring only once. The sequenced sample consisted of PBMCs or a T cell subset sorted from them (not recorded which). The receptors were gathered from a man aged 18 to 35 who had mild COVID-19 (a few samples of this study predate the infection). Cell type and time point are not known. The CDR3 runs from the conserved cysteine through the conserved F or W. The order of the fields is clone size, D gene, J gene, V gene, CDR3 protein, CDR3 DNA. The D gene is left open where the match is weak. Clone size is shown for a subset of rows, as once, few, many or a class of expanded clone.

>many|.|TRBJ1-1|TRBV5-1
CASDLISPSTEAFF
TGCGCCAGCGATCTCATAAGTCCCAGCACTGAAGCTTTCTTT
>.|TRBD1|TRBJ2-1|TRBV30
CAWRGWDRGIEFF
TGTGCCTGGAGGGGTTGGGACAGGGGTATCGAGTTCTTC
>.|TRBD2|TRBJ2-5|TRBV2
CASKRLAGTQETQYF
TGTGCCAGCAAGAGACTAGCGGGAACCCAAGAGACCCAGTACTTC
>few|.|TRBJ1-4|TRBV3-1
CASSQDQEKLFF
TGTGCCAGCAGCCAAGATCAGGAAAAACTGTTTTTT
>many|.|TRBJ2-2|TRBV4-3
CASSQESTAYTGELFF
TGCGCCAGCAGCCAAGAGTCGACAGCTTACACCGGGGAGCTGTTTTTT
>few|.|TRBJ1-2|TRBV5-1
CASAGQPPNYGYTF
TGCGCCTCGGCAGGACAGCCTCCTAACTATGGCTACACCTTC
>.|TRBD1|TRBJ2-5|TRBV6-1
CASSTGQASLLQETQYF
TGTGCCAGCAGCACGGGACAGGCGTCTCTACTCCAAGAGACCCAGTACTTC
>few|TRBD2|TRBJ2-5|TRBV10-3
CAISESISAERGRTQYF
TGTGCCATCAGTGAGTCGATTTCGGCGGAGCGGGGGCGGACCCAGTACTTC
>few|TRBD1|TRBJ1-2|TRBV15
CATSRDKTGGGYTF
TGTGCCACCAGCAGAGATAAGACAGGGGGAGGCTACACCTTC
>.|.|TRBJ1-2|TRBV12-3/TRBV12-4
CASSSRTGRVDGYTF
TGTGCCAGCAGTTCCCGAACAGGGAGGGTGGATGGCTACACCTTC
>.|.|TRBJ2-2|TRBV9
CASSVSPGLYVGELFF
TGTGCCAGCAGCGTCTCACCGGGACTTTATGTCGGGGAGCTGTTTTTT
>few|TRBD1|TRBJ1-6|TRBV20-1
CSAGRTGFNSPLHF
TGCAGTGCTGGAAGGACAGGGTTTAATTCACCCCTCCACTTT
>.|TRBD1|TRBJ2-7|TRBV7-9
CASSAHPGQGTYEQYF
TGTGCCAGCAGCGCCCACCCGGGACAGGGGACCTACGAGCAGTACTTC
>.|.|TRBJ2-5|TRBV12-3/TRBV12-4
CASTVTGRETQYF
TGTGCCAGCACTGTCACAGGGCGCGAGACCCAGTACTTC
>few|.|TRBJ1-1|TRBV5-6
CASSFIGAEAFF
TGTGCCAGCAGCTTTATCGGCGCTGAAGCTTTCTTT
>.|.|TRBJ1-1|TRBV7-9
CASRYYGGEDLNTEAFF
TGTGCCAGCAGATATTACGGGGGTGAGGACCTGAACACTGAAGCTTTCTTT
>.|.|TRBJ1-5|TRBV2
CASTQAPTVYSNQPQHF
TGTGCCAGCACCCAAGCCCCCACAGTCTATAGCAATCAGCCCCAGCATTTT
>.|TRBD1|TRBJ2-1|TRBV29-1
CSAGQGTLNEQFF
TGCAGCGCAGGACAGGGGACCCTCAATGAGCAGTTCTTC
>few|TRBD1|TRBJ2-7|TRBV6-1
CASTPGQQSYEQYF
TGTGCCAGCACCCCGGGACAGCAGTCCTACGAGCAGTACTTC
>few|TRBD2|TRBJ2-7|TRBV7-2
CASSFKRGFDEQYF
TGTGCCAGCAGCTTTAAGCGGGGGTTTGACGAGCAGTACTTC
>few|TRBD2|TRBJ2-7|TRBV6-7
CASSSPGLAGKNSYEQYF
TGTGCCAGCAGTTCCCCGGGACTAGCGGGGAAAAACTCCTACGAGCAGTACTTC
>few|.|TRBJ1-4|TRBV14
CASARATNEKLFF
TGTGCCAGCGCCAGGGCAACTAATGAAAAACTGTTTTTT
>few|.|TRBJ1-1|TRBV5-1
CASGPRDTVTEAFF
TGCGCCAGCGGACCCCGGGACACAGTCACTGAAGCTTTCTTT
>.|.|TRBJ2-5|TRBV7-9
CASSLESDYQETQYF
TGTGCCAGCAGCTTAGAGTCAGATTACCAAGAGACCCAGTACTTC
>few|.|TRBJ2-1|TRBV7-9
CASSATGSSYNEQFF
TGTGCCAGCAGCGCGACTGGGAGCTCCTACAATGAGCAGTTCTTC
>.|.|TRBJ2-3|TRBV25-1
CASSGGGGRPPTDTQYF
TGTGCCAGCAGTGGAGGAGGAGGAAGACCACCCACAGATACGCAGTATTTT
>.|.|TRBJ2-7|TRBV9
CASSPRALLAYEQYF
TGTGCCAGCAGCCCCCGGGCCCTTTTGGCCTACGAGCAGTACTTC
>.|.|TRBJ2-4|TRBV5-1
CASSLVGGGNIQYF
TGCGCCAGCAGCTTGGTCGGGGGAGGAAACATTCAGTACTTC
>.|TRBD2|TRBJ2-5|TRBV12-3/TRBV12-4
CASSYSGGALGETQYF
TGTGCCAGCAGCTACAGCGGGGGCGCATTAGGAGAGACCCAGTACTTC
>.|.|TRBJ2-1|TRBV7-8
CASSFGGASYNEQFF
TGTGCCAGCAGCTTTGGAGGTGCCTCCTACAATGAGCAGTTCTTC
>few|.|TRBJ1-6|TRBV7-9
CASTPAYAGSSPLHF
TGTGCCAGCACCCCAGCTTATGCAGGGAGCTCACCCCTCCACTTT
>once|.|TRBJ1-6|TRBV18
CASSPRRDRNSPLHF
TGTGCCAGCTCGCCCCGACGGGACCGGAATTCACCCCTCCACTTT
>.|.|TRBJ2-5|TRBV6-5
CASNRAGQQETQYF
TGTGCCAGCAATCGGGCAGGACAGCAAGAGACCCAGTACTTC
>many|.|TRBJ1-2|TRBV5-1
CASSFNSGRYNYGYTF
TGCGCCAGCAGCTTTAATTCGGGACGGTATAACTATGGCTACACCTTC
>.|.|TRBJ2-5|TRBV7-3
CASSLLVAETQYF
TGTGCCAGCAGCCTCCTCGTGGCGGAGACCCAGTACTTC
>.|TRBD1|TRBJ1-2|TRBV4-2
CASSQGGTAPNYGYTF
TGTGCCAGCAGCCAAGGGGGGACAGCCCCCAACTATGGCTACACCTTC
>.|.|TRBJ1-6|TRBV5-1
CATIRGGHEVVNSPLHF
TGCGCCACCATCCGCGGCGGGCACGAGGTCGTTAATTCACCCCTCCACTTT
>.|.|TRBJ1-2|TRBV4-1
CASSQGSRGMNGYTF
TGCGCCAGCAGCCAAGGCAGCAGGGGAATGAATGGCTACACCTTC
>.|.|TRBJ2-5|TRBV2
CASSVSSWVSQYF
TGTGCCAGCAGTGTATCTAGCTGGGTGTCCCAGTACTTC
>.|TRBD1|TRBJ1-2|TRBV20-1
CSASRGLDGYTF
TGCAGTGCTAGTAGGGGGCTAGATGGCTACACCTTC
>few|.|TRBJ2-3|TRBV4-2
CASSQGWSTDTQYF
TGTGCCAGCAGCCAAGGGTGGTCCACAGATACGCAGTATTTT
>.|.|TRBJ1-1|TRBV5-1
CASSLIGGKNTEAFF
TGCGCCAGCAGCTTGATTGGGGGGAAAAACACTGAAGCTTTCTTT
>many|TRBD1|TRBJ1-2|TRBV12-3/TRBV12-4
CASSVRGNYGYTF
TGTGCCAGCAGCGTCAGGGGGAACTATGGCTACACCTTC
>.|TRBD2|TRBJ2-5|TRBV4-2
CASSQDRTSGGTRETQYF
TGTGCCAGCAGCCAAGACCGGACTAGCGGGGGGACGCGCGAGACCCAGTACTTC
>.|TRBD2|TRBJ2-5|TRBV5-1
CASSFSGLTQETQYF
TGCGCCAGCAGCTTCTCGGGACTAACCCAAGAGACCCAGTACTTC
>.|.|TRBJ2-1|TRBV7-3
CASSFSPGVNEQFF
TGTGCCAGCAGCTTTTCCCCAGGGGTCAATGAGCAGTTCTTC
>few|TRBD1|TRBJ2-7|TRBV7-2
CASTPNRGRNYEQYF
TGTGCCAGCACCCCAAACAGGGGCCGGAACTACGAGCAGTACTTC